This T cell receptor (beta chain) emerged from a study of blood T cell repertoires in COVID-19. The CDR3 consists of 15 residues. Per the germline V gene, CDR1 is LNHDA and CDR2 is SQIVND (reference sequence). Trimming removed 3 bases from V and 5 bases from J; junction bases left unmatched: 3. Libraries were prepared by immunoSEQ multiplex PCR; TCRdb keeps only in-frame clonotypes and omits some of them. The sample comprises about 330,000 clones, over 70% of which are singletons, and around 4.6% rests with the top ten. The specimen sequenced was PBMCs or T cells enriched from blood (not recorded which). The receptor's source is a man aged 25 to 45 who had recovered from COVID-19. The V and J genes are TRBV19 and TRBJ1-6; 8 bases line up with TRBD1. CDR3: CASSISDRDNSPLHF. The CDR3 DNA follows: TGTGCCAGTAGTATTTCGGACAGGGATAATTCACCCCTCCACTTT.